The source of this TCR beta chain is a study of blood T cell repertoires in COVID-19. Study as a whole: Samples taken during acute and convalescent COVID-19 were collected in the United States, Italy and Spain. T cells, B-cell-depleted T cells, or PBMCs supplied cDNA or gDNA.

Trimming pared 0 bases from V and 4 bases from J, leaving 21 bases between. The CDR3 has 18 amino acids. Germline V gene sequence: CDR1 LGHDT, CDR2 YNNKEL (reference sequence). Seattle cases were enrolled at active infection and followed longitudinally. Original processing methods: Counts of nucleated cells, estimated from reference gene primer amplification, were obtained. Some clones are missing from TCRdb's copy, which holds only in-frame ones; the method was immunoSEQ multiplex PCR. V, J and clone size were drawn from that table, and D and trimming were deduced from the DNA. The sample lists about 110,000 clones; around 78% were seen once. This clone was counted only a few times.

The chain has TRBV3-1 (or the pseudogene TRBV3-2) and TRBJ2-5; tentatively, D is TRBD2 (6 bases). The sequencing sample was made of peripheral blood. This clonotype originated in a man of 80 years or more with COVID-19, enrolled during active disease. The DNA for the CDR3 is TGTGCCAGCAGCCAAGATCGGGCCCGGGGGACGCCAAGAGAGACCCAGTACTTC. It codes for CASSQDRARGTPRETQYF.